This T cell receptor (beta chain) was recovered during a study of cytotoxic CD8 clonotypes in ibrutinib-treated CLL. Study overall: The cohort had some 10 relapsed/refractory and over 14 treatment-naive patients, 17 IGHV unmutated. Recorded responses included about 25 partial and 2 complete; following median about 68 months, approximately 14 stayed remitted and roughly twelve progressed. Study outcomes and limitations: Under therapy, public clonotypes either contracted or stayed stable, and they were uncommon. Sustained-remission and progressing patients had unequal sampling times.

Using immunoSEQ multiplex PCR, the repertoire was profiled, and TCRdb retains in-frame clones only, with some absent. Found here are 250,000 to 350,000 clones, 65% to 85% of them singletons; the top ten hold roughly 5.7%. With respect to this clone: What it binds is not known.

The TCR originated in a human donor with chronic lymphocytic leukemia. This specimen consisted of PBMCs, obtained at disease progression, from a patient treated with ibrutinib.

The CDR3 reads CASSFLFSGEVETQYF. CDR3 in DNA: TGTGCCAGCAGCTTCTTATTTTCGGGGGAAGTAGAGACCCAGTACTTC. The chain employs TRBV7-8 and TRBJ2-5, with D possibly matching TRBD2 (6 bases). Germline CDR1 SGHVS, CDR2 FQNEAQ. This CDR3 has 16 residues. V was clipped by 3 bases and J by 4 bases, with 18 bases between them.